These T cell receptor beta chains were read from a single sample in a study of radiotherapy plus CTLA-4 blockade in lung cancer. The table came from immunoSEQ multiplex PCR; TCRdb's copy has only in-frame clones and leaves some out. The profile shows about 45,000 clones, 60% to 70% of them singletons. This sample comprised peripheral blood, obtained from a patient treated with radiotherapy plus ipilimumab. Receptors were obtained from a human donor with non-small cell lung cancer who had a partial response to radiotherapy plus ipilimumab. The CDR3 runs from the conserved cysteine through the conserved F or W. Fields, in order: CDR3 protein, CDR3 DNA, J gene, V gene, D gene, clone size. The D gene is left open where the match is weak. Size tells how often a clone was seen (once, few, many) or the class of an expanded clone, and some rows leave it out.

CDR3 protein: CASAPAGETDGGANVLTF
CDR3 DNA: TGTGCCAGCGCCCCGGCGGGGGAGACGGATGGGGGGGCCAACGTCCTGACTTTC
J gene: TRBJ2-6
V gene: TRBV4-2
D gene: TRBD2
clone size: -

CDR3 protein: CASSQDLSGGAHGYTF
CDR3 DNA: TGTGCCAGCAGCCAAGATTTATCGGGGGGCGCCCATGGCTACACCTTC
J gene: TRBJ1-2
V gene: TRBV14
D gene: -
clone size: -

CDR3 protein: CASSHPPDTQYF
CDR3 DNA: TGTGCCAGCAGCCATCCCCCAGATACGCAGTATTTT
J gene: TRBJ2-3
V gene: TRBV7-6
D gene: -
clone size: few

CDR3 protein: CASSLSTGENNEQFF
CDR3 DNA: TGCGCCAGCAGCTTAAGTACAGGCGAAAACAATGAGCAGTTCTTC
J gene: TRBJ2-1
V gene: TRBV5-1
D gene: -
clone size: -

CDR3 protein: CASSSHAQFF
CDR3 DNA: TGTGCCAGTTCTAGTCACGCGCAGTTCTTC
J gene: TRBJ2-1
V gene: TRBV25-1
D gene: -
clone size: few

CDR3 protein: CASRREITYNEQFF
CDR3 DNA: TGTGCCAGCAGGCGGGAGATAACCTACAATGAGCAGTTCTTC
J gene: TRBJ2-1
V gene: TRBV2
D gene: TRBD2
clone size: -

CDR3 protein: CSSGTPETQYF
CDR3 DNA: TGCAGTTCCGGGACTCCAGAGACCCAGTACTTC
J gene: TRBJ2-5
V gene: TRBV20-1
D gene: -
clone size: -

CDR3 protein: CASSLTANYGYTF
CDR3 DNA: TGTGCCAGCAGTTTGACAGCCAACTATGGCTACACCTTC
J gene: TRBJ1-2
V gene: TRBV28
D gene: -
clone size: -

CDR3 protein: CATSRDRITNQPQHF
CDR3 DNA: TGTGCCACCAGCAGAGACAGGATTACCAATCAGCCCCAGCATTTT
J gene: TRBJ1-5
V gene: TRBV15
D gene: -
clone size: once

CDR3 protein: CASSLGRLAGGSDTQYF
CDR3 DNA: TGCGCCAGCAGCTTGGGGAGGCTAGCGGGGGGGTCAGATACGCAGTATTTT
J gene: TRBJ2-3
V gene: TRBV5-1
D gene: TRBD2
clone size: -

CDR3 protein: CASSSAQGALKDEQYF
CDR3 DNA: TGTGCCAGCAGTTCCGCTCAGGGGGCGCTAAAAGACGAGCAGTACTTC
J gene: TRBJ2-7
V gene: TRBV27
D gene: TRBD1
clone size: -

CDR3 protein: CASSQFVNYGYTF
CDR3 DNA: TGTGCCAGTAGTCAGTTCGTAAACTATGGCTACACCTTC
J gene: TRBJ1-2
V gene: TRBV19
D gene: -
clone size: -

CDR3 protein: CASSLAGSYEQYF
CDR3 DNA: TGCGCCAGCAGCTTGGCCGGGTCCTACGAGCAGTACTTC
J gene: TRBJ2-7
V gene: TRBV5-1
D gene: -
clone size: few

CDR3 protein: CASSLQGALGYGYTF
CDR3 DNA: TGTGCCAGCAGCTTGCAGGGGGCGCTGGGCTATGGCTACACCTTC
J gene: TRBJ1-2
V gene: TRBV5-4
D gene: TRBD1
clone size: -

CDR3 protein: CASSYYTGSYEQYF
CDR3 DNA: TGTGCCAGCAGTTACTACACGGGCTCCTACGAGCAGTACTTC
J gene: TRBJ2-7
V gene: TRBV6-5
D gene: -
clone size: -

CDR3 protein: CASSRGPGTGPNQPQHF
CDR3 DNA: TGTGCCAGCAGCCGCGGACCTGGGACAGGCCCTAATCAGCCCCAGCATTTT
J gene: TRBJ1-5
V gene: TRBV4-2
D gene: TRBD1
clone size: once

CDR3 protein: CASSLGSSSYNEQFF
CDR3 DNA: TGTGCCAGCAGCTTGGGCTCGAGCTCCTACAATGAGCAGTTCTTC
J gene: TRBJ2-1
V gene: TRBV7-3
D gene: -
clone size: -

CDR3 protein: CASSEKKRVHTGELFF
CDR3 DNA: TGTGCCAGCAGTGAAAAGAAGAGGGTCCACACCGGGGAGCTGTTTTTT
J gene: TRBJ2-2
V gene: TRBV2
D gene: -
clone size: -

CDR3 protein: CASSLERTAHYEQYF
CDR3 DNA: TGTGCCAGCAGCTTAGAGAGGACAGCCCACTACGAGCAGTACTTC
J gene: TRBJ2-7
V gene: TRBV7-8
D gene: -
clone size: -

CDR3 protein: CASSPVGTGQEKLFF
CDR3 DNA: TGTGCCAGCTCACCGGTGGGGACAGGGCAAGAAAAACTGTTTTTT
J gene: TRBJ1-4
V gene: TRBV18
D gene: TRBD1
clone size: -

CDR3 protein: CAGDRGLSTDTQYF
CDR3 DNA: TGTGCCGGGGACAGGGGGCTATCCACAGATACGCAGTATTTT
J gene: TRBJ2-3
V gene: TRBV30
D gene: TRBD1
clone size: -

CDR3 protein: CAINPDGIGGAHNYGYTF
CDR3 DNA: TGTGCCATCAACCCCGATGGAATAGGGGGCGCCCACAACTATGGCTACACCTTC
J gene: TRBJ1-2
V gene: TRBV10-3
D gene: TRBD1
clone size: once

CDR3 protein: CASSLGPRTVWSYNTEAFF
CDR3 DNA: TGTGCCAGCAGCTTAGGACCCCGGACAGTATGGTCTTATAACACTGAAGCTTTCTTT
J gene: TRBJ1-1
V gene: TRBV7-2
D gene: -
clone size: -

CDR3 protein: CASSGDRGAGGTEAFF
CDR3 DNA: TGTGCCAGTAGTGGGGACAGGGGCGCCGGAGGTACTGAAGCTTTCTTT
J gene: TRBJ1-1
V gene: TRBV19
D gene: TRBD1
clone size: -

CDR3 protein: CASGGGLLYQETQYF
CDR3 DNA: TGTGCTAGTGGGGGGGGGTTGTTGTACCAAGAGACCCAGTACTTC
J gene: TRBJ2-5
V gene: TRBV12-5
D gene: TRBD2
clone size: few

CDR3 protein: CASSLATGGYEQYF
CDR3 DNA: TGTGCCAGCAGCTTGGCGACAGGAGGCTACGAGCAGTACTTC
J gene: TRBJ2-7
V gene: TRBV5-5
D gene: -
clone size: -

CDR3 protein: CASSLSWGVKNIQYF
CDR3 DNA: TGTGCCAGCAGTTTATCTTGGGGGGTCAAAAACATTCAGTACTTC
J gene: TRBJ2-4
V gene: TRBV28
D gene: -
clone size: -

CDR3 protein: CASSLSTWGEQYF
CDR3 DNA: TGTGCCAGCAGTCTGTCCACTTGGGGGGAGCAGTACTTC
J gene: TRBJ2-5
V gene: TRBV27
D gene: -
clone size: -

CDR3 protein: CASSDIRDRGTEAFF
CDR3 DNA: TGTGCCAGCAGTGACATCCGGGACAGAGGAACTGAAGCTTTCTTT
J gene: TRBJ1-1
V gene: TRBV6-6
D gene: TRBD1
clone size: -

CDR3 protein: CASSFSGRADTQYF
CDR3 DNA: TGTGCCAGCAGCTTTAGCGGGAGGGCAGATACGCAGTATTTT
J gene: TRBJ2-3
V gene: TRBV7-9
D gene: TRBD2
clone size: -

CDR3 protein: CASTGGLAGTGELFF
CDR3 DNA: TGTGCCAGCACTGGGGGACTAGCGGGAACCGGGGAGCTGTTTTTT
J gene: TRBJ2-2
V gene: TRBV6-1
D gene: TRBD2
clone size: -

CDR3 protein: CASSGQGISYEQYF
CDR3 DNA: TGTGCCAGCAGCGGACAGGGGATTTCCTACGAGCAGTACTTC
J gene: TRBJ2-7
V gene: TRBV2
D gene: TRBD1
clone size: -

CDR3 protein: CASSTLGRDYGYTF
CDR3 DNA: TGTGCCAGCAGTACCCTTGGGAGGGACTATGGCTACACCTTC
J gene: TRBJ1-2
V gene: TRBV2
D gene: -
clone size: few

CDR3 protein: CASSSGLAGALGELFF
CDR3 DNA: TGTGCCAGCAGCTCGGGACTAGCGGGAGCGTTGGGGGAGCTGTTTTTT
J gene: TRBJ2-2
V gene: TRBV7-3
D gene: TRBD2
clone size: -

CDR3 protein: CASSISGGTPYEQYF
CDR3 DNA: TGTGCCAGTAGTATAAGCGGGGGGACTCCCTACGAGCAGTACTTC
J gene: TRBJ2-7
V gene: TRBV19
D gene: TRBD2
clone size: -

CDR3 protein: CASSGISMLQGETQYF
CDR3 DNA: TGTGCCAGCAGTGGGATTAGCATGCTCCAGGGAGAGACCCAGTACTTC
J gene: TRBJ2-5
V gene: TRBV2
D gene: -
clone size: once

CDR3 protein: CASSYSQRGTNEQFF
CDR3 DNA: TGTGCCAGCAGTTACTCACAGCGGGGGACCAATGAGCAGTTCTTC
J gene: TRBJ2-1
V gene: TRBV6-6
D gene: TRBD2
clone size: -

CDR3 protein: CASSPTGTSLLNTGELFF
CDR3 DNA: TGTGCCAGTAGCCCGACCGGGACAAGCCTTCTTAACACCGGGGAGCTGTTTTTT
J gene: TRBJ2-2
V gene: TRBV19
D gene: -
clone size: -

CDR3 protein: CASSSREQYF
CDR3 DNA: TGTGCCAGCAGTTCGAGGGAGCAGTACTTC
J gene: TRBJ2-7
V gene: TRBV27
D gene: -
clone size: -

CDR3 protein: CASSDPRPGGIQYF
CDR3 DNA: TGTGCCAGCAGTGACCCCAGGCCCGGGGGCATTCAGTACTTC
J gene: TRBJ2-4
V gene: TRBV25-1
D gene: -
clone size: -

CDR3 protein: CASSEYGTGGAIGFGTEAFF
CDR3 DNA: TGTGCCAGCAGTGAATACGGGACAGGGGGCGCGATCGGTTTCGGGACTGAAGCTTTCTTT
J gene: TRBJ1-1
V gene: TRBV2
D gene: TRBD1
clone size: -

CDR3 protein: CASSQQGVRQDGNQPQHF
CDR3 DNA: TGTGCCAGCAGCCAACAGGGTGTTCGGCAGGATGGCAATCAGCCCCAGCATTTT
J gene: TRBJ1-5
V gene: TRBV5-5
D gene: -
clone size: -

CDR3 protein: CASSPTGTHGANVLTF
CDR3 DNA: TGTGCCAGCTCACCGACAGGGACCCATGGGGCCAACGTCCTGACTTTC
J gene: TRBJ2-6
V gene: TRBV18
D gene: TRBD1
clone size: -

CDR3 protein: CASSLAGVGAKNIQYF
CDR3 DNA: TGTGCCAGCAGCTTAGCCGGGGTTGGAGCCAAAAACATTCAGTACTTC
J gene: TRBJ2-4
V gene: TRBV7-9
D gene: -
clone size: -

CDR3 protein: CASSSLQVDRTDTQYF
CDR3 DNA: TGTGCCAGCAGCTCCCTGCAGGTCGATAGGACAGATACGCAGTATTTT
J gene: TRBJ2-3
V gene: TRBV5-5
D gene: -
clone size: -

CDR3 protein: CATSVRTGSGYTF
CDR3 DNA: TGTGCCACCAGCGTTCGGACAGGGAGCGGCTACACCTTC
J gene: TRBJ1-2
V gene: TRBV15
D gene: TRBD1
clone size: -

CDR3 protein: CASSLMRPPRGYTF
CDR3 DNA: TGTGCCAGCAGCTTAATGAGGCCCCCTCGGGGCTACACCTTC
J gene: TRBJ1-2
V gene: TRBV13
D gene: -
clone size: -

CDR3 protein: CARSLVGGRGNTEAFF
CDR3 DNA: TGTGCCAGAAGCTTGGTCGGGGGTAGAGGGAACACTGAAGCTTTCTTT
J gene: TRBJ1-1
V gene: TRBV5-3
D gene: -
clone size: -

CDR3 protein: CSVLGGGSGNTIYF
CDR3 DNA: TGCAGCGTACTAGGCGGGGGCTCTGGAAACACCATATATTTT
J gene: TRBJ1-3
V gene: TRBV29-1
D gene: -
clone size: few

CDR3 protein: CASGREGTNYGYTF
CDR3 DNA: TGTGCCAGCGGGAGGGAGGGTACTAACTATGGCTACACCTTC
J gene: TRBJ1-2
V gene: TRBV5-5
D gene: -
clone size: -

CDR3 protein: CASSTGYQETQYF
CDR3 DNA: TGTGCCAGCTCTACAGGGTACCAAGAGACCCAGTACTTC
J gene: TRBJ2-5
V gene: TRBV18
D gene: -
clone size: -